This TCR beta chain was obtained from a study of T cells in Graves' hyperthyroidism and ophthalmopathy. This clonotype has ten or more counts. RNA transcripts yielded amplified TCR beta CDR3 regions. RT-PCR in the first round (using the HTBI primer set) targeted the TCR CDR3. TCRdb independently ran MiXCR on the multiplex PCR reads; one entry per CDR3 protein. The table includes 550,000 to 700,000 distinct CDR3 sequences, roughly 14% detected once. The ends lost 1 base at V and 5 bases at J; junction bases unmatched: 7. There are 14 residues in the CDR3. Germline V CDR1 and CDR2: DFQATT, SNEGSKA (reference sequence).

The TCR was taken from a woman aged 40 to 50 with Graves' ophthalmopathy. The chain joins TRBV20-1 to TRBJ2-5; TRBD1 matches 7 bases. The specimen was blood. The CDR3 loop is CSARGRGTAETQYF. The CDR3 DNA follows: TGCAGTGCTAGAGGAAGGGGGACAGCCGAGACCCAGTACTTC.